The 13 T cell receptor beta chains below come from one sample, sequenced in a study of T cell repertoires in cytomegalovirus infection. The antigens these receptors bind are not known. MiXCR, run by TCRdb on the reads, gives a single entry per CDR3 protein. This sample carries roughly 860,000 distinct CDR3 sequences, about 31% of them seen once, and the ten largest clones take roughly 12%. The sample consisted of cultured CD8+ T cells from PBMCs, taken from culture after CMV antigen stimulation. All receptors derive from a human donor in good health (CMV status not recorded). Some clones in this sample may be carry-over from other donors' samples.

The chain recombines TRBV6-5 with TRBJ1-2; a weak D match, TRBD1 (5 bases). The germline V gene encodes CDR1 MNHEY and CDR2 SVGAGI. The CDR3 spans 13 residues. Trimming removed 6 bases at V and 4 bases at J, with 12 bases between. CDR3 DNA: TGTGCCAGCAGAGGGGATCGTGTCTATGGCTACACCTTC. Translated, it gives CASRGDRVYGYTF.

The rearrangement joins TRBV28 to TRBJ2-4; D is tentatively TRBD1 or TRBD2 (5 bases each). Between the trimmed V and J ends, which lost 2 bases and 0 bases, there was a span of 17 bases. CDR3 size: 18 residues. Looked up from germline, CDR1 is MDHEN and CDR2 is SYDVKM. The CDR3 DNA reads TGTGCCAGCAGTTTAAGGCAGGGAGATTACTTAGCCAAAAACATTCAGTACTTC. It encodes CASSLRQGDYLAKNIQYF.

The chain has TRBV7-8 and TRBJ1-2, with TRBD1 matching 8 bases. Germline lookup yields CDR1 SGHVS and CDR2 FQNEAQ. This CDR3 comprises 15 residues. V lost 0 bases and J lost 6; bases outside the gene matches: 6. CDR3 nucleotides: TGTGCCAGCAGCTTAGCATATACAGGGGGAGATGGCTACACCTTC. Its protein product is CASSLAYTGGDGYTF.

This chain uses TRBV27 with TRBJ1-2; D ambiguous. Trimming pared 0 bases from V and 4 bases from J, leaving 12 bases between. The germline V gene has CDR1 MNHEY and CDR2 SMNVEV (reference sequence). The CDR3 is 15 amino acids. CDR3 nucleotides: TGTGCCAGCAGTTTATCGAGAGGCACCGTCTATGGCTACACCTTC. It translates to CASSLSRGTVYGYTF.

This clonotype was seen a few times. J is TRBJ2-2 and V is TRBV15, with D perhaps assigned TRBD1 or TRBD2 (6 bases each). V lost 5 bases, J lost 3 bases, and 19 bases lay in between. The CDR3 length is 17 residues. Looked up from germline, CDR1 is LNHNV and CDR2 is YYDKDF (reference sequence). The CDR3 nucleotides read TGTGCCACCAGCGGACCCTTGAGGGGGGTGGACACCGGGGAGCTGTTTTTT. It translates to CATSGPLRGVDTGELFF. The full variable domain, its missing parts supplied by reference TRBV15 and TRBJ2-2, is DAMVIQNPRYQVTQFGKPVTLSCSQTLNHNVMYWYQQKSSQAPKLLFHYYDKDFNNEADTPDNFQSRRPNTSFCFLDIRSPGLGDTAMYLCATSGPLRGVDTGELFFGEGSRLTVL.

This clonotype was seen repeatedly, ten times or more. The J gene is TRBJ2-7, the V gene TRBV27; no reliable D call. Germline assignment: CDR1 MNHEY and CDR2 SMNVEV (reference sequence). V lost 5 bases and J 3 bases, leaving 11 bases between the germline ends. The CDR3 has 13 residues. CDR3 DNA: TGTGCCAGCAGTCCTGGACCTCTCTACGAGCAGTACGTC. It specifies CASSPGPLYEQYV.

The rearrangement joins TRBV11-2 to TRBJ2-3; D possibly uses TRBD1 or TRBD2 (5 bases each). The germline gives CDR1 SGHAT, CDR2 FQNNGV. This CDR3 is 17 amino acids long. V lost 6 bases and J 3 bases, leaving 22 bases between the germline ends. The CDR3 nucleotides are TGTGCCAGCAGGCGGCCCGGACACCTGAGGGAAACAGATACGCAGTATTTT. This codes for CASRRPGHLRETDTQYF.

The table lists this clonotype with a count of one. The CDR3 coding sequence is TGTGCCAGCAGCCCCTGGAAGGATCGTGCAGATACGCAGTATTTT. The encoded protein is CASSPWKDRADTQYF. The chain joins TRBV14 to TRBJ2-3; D gene uncertain. The ends were cut back, 4 bases at V and 4 bases at J, with 15 bases in the middle. Germline V gene data show CDR1 as SGHDN and CDR2 as FVKESK. The CDR3 loop spans 15 amino acids.

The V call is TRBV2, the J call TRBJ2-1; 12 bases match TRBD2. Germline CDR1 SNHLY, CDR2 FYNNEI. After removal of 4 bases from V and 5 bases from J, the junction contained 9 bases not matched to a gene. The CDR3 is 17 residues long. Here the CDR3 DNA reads TGTGCCAGCAGTGCCAGTCTACTAGCGGGGGGAAACAATGAGCAGTTCTTC. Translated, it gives CASSASLLAGGNNEQFF.

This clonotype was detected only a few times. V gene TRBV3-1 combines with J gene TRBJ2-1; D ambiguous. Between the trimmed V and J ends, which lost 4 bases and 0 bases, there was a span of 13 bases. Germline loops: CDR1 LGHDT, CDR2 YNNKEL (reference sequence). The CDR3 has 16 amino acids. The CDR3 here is CASSPDLVSSYNEQFF. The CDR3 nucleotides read TGTGCCAGCAGCCCCGATTTAGTGAGCTCCTACAATGAGCAGTTCTTC.

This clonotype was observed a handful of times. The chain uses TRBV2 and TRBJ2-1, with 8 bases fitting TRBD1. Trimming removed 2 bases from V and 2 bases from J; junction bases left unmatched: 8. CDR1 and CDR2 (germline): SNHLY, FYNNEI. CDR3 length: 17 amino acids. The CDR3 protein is CASSESPGQAAYNEQFF. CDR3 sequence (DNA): TGTGCCAGCAGTGAATCCCCGGGACAGGCAGCCTACAATGAGCAGTTCTTC.

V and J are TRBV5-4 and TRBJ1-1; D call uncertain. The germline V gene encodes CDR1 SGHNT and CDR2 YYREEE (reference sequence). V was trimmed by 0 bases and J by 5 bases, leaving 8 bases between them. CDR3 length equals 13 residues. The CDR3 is CASSLEVTTEAFF. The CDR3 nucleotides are TGTGCCAGCAGCTTGGAGGTTACAACTGAAGCTTTCTTT.

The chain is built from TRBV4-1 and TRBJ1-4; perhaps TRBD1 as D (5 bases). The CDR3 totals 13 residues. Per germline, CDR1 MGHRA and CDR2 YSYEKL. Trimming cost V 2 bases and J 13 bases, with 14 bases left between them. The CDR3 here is CASSQSLSGGLFF. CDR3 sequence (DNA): TGCGCCAGCAGCCAATCCCTTTCTGGGGGACTGTTTTTT.